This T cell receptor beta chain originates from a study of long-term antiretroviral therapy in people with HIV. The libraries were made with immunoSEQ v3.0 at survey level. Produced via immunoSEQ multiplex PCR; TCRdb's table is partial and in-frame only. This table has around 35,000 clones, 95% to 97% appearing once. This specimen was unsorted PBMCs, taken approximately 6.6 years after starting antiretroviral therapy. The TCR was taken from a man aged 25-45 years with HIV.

The CDR3 protein is CASSGQRYEQYF. DNA of the CDR3: TGTGCCAGCAGCGGACAGCGCTACGAGCAGTACTTC. V and J are TRBV2 and TRBJ2-7, with TRBD1 as a possible D gene (6 bases). The CDR3 covers 12 residues. Looked up from germline, CDR1 is SNHLY and CDR2 is FYNNEI. V dropped 6 bases and J dropped 3 bases, with 9 bases sitting between them. Using reference TRBV2 and TRBJ2-7 for the parts outside the CDR3, the full variable domain is EPEVTQTPSHQVTQMGQEVILRCVPISNHLYFYWYRQILGQKVEFLVSFYNNEISEKSEIFDDQFSVERPDGSNFTLKIRSTKLEDSAMYFCASSGQRYEQYFGPGTRLTVT.